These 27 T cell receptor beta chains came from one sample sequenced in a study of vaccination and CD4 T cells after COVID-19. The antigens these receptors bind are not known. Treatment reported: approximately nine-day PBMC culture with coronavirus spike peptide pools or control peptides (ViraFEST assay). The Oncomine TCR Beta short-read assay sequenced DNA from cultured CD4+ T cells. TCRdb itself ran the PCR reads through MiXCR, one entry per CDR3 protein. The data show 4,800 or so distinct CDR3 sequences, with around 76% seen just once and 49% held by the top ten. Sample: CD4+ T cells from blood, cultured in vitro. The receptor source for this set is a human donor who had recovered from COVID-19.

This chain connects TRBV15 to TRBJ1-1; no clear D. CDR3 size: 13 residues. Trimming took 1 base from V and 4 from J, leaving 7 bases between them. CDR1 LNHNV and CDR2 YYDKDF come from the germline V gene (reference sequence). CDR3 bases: TGTGCCACCAGCAGAGTCGTGGGCACTGAAGCTTTCTTT. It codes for CATSRVVGTEAFF. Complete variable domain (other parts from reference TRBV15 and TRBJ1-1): DAMVIQNPRYQVTQFGKPVTLSCSQTLNHNVMYWYQQKSSQAPKLLFHYYDKDFNNEADTPDNFQSRRPNTSFCFLDIRSPGLGDTAMYLCATSRVVGTEAFFGQGTRLTVV.

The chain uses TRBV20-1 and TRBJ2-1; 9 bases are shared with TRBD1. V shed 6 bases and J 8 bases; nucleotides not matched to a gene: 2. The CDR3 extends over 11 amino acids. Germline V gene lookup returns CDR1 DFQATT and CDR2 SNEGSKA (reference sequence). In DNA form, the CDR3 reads TGCAGTGCCAGACAGGGGGATGAGCAGTTCTTC. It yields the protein CSARQGDEQFF.

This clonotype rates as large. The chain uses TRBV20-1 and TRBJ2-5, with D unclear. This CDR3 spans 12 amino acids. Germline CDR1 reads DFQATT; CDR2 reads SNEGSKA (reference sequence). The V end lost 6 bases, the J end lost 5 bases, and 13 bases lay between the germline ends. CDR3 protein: CSANSELETQYF. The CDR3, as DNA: TGCAGTGCCAACAGTGAACTTGAGACCCAGTACTTC.

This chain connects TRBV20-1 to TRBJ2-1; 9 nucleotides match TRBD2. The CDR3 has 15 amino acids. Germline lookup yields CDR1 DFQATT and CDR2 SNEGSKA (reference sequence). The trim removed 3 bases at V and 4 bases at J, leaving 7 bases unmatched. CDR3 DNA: TGCAGTGCTAGTCCGACTAGCGGTCTATACAATGAGCAGTTCTTC. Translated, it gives CSASPTSGLYNEQFF.

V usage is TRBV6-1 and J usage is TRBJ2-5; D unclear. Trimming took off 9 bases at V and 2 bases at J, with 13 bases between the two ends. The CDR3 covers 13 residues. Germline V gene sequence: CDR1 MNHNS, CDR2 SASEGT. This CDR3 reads CASRRVPQETQYF. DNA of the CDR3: TGTGCCAGTAGAAGGGTCCCTCAAGAGACCCAGTACTTC.

As DNA, the CDR3 is TGTGCCAGTGCGGGAGTGGGCACAGATACGCAGTATTTT. This encodes CASAGVGTDTQYF. The chain carries TRBV30 and TRBJ2-3; 7 bases align to TRBD2. V lost 8 bases to trimming and J lost 1 base; unmatched junction nucleotides: 6. This CDR3 has 13 residues. Germline CDR1 and CDR2: GTSNPN and SVGIG (reference sequence).

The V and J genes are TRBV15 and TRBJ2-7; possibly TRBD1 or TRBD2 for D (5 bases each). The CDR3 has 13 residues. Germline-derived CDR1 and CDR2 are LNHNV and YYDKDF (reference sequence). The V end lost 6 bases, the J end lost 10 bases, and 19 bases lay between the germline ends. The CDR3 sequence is CATRSHKYGAQYF. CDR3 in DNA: TGTGCCACCAGATCTCACAAGTACGGGGCTCAGTACTTC. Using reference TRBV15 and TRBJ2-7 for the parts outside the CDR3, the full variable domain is DAMVIQNPRYQVTQFGKPVTLSCSQTLNHNVMYWYQQKSSQAPKLLFHYYDKDFNNEADTPDNFQSRRPNTSFCFLDIRSPGLGDTAMYLCATRSHKYGAQYFGPGTRLTVT.

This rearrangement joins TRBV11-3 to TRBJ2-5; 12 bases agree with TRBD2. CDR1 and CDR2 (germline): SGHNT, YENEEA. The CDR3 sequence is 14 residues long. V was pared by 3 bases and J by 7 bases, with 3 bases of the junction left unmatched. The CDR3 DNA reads TGTGCCAGCAGCTTGACTAGCGGGAGTGGGACCCAGTACTTC. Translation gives CASSLTSGSGTQYF.

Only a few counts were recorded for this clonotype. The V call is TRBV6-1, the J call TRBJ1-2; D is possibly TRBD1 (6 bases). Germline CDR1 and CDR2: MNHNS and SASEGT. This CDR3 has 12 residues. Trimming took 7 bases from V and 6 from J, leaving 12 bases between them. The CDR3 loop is CASKRAGDGYTF. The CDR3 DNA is TGTGCCAGCAAGAGGGCAGGGGATGGCTACACCTTC.

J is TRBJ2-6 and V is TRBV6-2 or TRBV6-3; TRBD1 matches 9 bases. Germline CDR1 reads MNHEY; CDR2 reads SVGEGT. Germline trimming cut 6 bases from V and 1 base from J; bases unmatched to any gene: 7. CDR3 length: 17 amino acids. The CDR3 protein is CASRPGQGQSGANVLTF. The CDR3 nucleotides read TGTGCCAGCAGGCCGGGACAGGGACAATCTGGGGCCAACGTCCTGACTTTC.

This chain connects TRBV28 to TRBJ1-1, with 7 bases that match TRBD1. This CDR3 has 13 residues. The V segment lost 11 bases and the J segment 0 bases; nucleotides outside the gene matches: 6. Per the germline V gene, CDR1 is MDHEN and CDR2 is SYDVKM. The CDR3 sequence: CAYRTGMNTEAFF. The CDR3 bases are TGTGCCTACCGGACAGGTATGAACACTGAAGCTTTCTTT.

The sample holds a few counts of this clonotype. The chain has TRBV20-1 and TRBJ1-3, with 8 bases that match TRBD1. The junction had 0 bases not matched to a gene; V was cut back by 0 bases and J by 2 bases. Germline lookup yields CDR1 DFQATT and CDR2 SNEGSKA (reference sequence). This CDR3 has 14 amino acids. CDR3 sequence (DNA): TGCAGTGCTAGAGACAGGGGGCCTGGAAACACCATATATTTT. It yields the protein CSARDRGPGNTIYF.

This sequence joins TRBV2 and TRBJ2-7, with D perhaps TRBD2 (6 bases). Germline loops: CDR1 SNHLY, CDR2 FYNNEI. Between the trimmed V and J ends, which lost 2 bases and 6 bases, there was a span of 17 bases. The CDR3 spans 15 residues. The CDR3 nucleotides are TGTGCCAGCAGTGAATGGCAGGCTAGCGTAAGCGAGCAGTACTTC. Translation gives CASSEWQASVSEQYF.

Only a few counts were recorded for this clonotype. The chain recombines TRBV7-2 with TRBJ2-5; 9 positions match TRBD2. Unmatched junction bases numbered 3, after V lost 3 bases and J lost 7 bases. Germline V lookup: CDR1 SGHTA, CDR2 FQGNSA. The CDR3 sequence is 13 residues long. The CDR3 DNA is TGTGCCAGCAGCTTTGGACTAGCGACGACCCAGTACTTC. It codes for CASSFGLATTQYF.

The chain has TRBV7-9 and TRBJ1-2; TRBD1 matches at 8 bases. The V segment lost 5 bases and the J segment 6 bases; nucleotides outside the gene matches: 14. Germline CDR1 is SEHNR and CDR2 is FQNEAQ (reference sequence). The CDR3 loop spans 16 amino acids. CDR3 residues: CASSLGVGQGGDGYTF. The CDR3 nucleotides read TGTGCCAGCAGCCTCGGAGTAGGACAGGGAGGTGATGGCTACACCTTC.

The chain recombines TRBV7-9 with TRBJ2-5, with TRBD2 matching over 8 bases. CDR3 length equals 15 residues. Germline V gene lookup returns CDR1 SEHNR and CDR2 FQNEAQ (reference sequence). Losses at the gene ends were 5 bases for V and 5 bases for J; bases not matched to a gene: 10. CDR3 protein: CASSPTAGGVETQYF. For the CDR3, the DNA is TGTGCCAGCAGCCCCACGGCGGGGGGCGTGGAGACCCAGTACTTC.

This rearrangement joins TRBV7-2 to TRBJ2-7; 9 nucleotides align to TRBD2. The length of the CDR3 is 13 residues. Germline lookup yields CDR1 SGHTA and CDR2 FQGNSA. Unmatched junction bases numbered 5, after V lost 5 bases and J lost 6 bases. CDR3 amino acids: CASSPIAGVEQYF. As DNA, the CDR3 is TGTGCCAGCAGCCCAATAGCGGGAGTCGAGCAGTACTTC.

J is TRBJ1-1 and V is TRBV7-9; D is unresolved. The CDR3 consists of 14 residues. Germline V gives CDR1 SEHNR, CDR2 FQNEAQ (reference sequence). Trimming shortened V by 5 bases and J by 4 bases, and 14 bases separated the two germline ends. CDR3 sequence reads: CASSPVARATEAFF. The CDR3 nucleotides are TGTGCCAGCAGCCCCGTGGCACGCGCCACTGAAGCTTTCTTT.

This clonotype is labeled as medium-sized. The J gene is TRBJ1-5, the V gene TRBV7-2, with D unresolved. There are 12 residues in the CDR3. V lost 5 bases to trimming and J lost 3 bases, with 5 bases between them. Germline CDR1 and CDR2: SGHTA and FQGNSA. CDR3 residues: CASSIYNQPQHF. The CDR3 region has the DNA TGTGCCAGCAGCATTTACAATCAGCCCCAGCATTTT.

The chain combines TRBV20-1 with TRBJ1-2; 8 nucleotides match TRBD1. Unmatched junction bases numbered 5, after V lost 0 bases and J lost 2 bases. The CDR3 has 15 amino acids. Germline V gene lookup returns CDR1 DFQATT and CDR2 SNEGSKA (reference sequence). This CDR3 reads CSARDRTGGNYGYTF. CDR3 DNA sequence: TGCAGTGCTAGAGATCGCACAGGGGGGAACTATGGCTACACCTTC.

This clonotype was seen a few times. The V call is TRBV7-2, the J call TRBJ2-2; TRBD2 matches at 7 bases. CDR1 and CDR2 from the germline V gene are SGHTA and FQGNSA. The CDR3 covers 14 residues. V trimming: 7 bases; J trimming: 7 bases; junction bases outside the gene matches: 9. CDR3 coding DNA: TGTGCCAGCACAAAAGATCTAGCGGTCGGGGAGCTGTTTTTT. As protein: CASTKDLAVGELFF.

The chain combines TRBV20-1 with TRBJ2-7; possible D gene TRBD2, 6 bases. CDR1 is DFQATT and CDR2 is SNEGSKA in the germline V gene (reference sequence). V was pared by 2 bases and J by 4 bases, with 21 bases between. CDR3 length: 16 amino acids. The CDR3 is CSARNDYGGTLYEQYF. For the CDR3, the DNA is TGCAGTGCTAGAAACGATTATGGAGGGACTTTGTACGAGCAGTACTTC.

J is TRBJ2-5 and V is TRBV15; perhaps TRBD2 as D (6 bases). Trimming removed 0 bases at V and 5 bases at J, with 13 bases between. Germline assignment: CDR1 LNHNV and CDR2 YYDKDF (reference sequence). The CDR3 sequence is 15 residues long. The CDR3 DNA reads TGTGCCACCAGCAGAGATTTAGGAGGGGCTGAGACCCAGTACTTC. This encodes CATSRDLGGAETQYF.

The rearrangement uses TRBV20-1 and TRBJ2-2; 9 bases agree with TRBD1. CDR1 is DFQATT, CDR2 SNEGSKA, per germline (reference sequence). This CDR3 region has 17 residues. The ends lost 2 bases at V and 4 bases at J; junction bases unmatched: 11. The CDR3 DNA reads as TGCAGTGCTAGACCATTAGGACAGGGGTATGGCACCGGGGAGCTGTTTTTT. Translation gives CSARPLGQGYGTGELFF.

The CDR3 loop is CSAPYQGGNSPLHF. Here the CDR3 DNA reads TGCAGTGCCCCTTACCAGGGCGGGAATTCACCCCTCCACTTT. The chain joins TRBV20-1 to TRBJ1-6, with D tentatively TRBD1 (5 bases). Germline V lookup: CDR1 DFQATT, CDR2 SNEGSKA (reference sequence). The CDR3 consists of 14 residues. The V end was cut by 6 bases, the J end by 7 bases, with 16 bases between.

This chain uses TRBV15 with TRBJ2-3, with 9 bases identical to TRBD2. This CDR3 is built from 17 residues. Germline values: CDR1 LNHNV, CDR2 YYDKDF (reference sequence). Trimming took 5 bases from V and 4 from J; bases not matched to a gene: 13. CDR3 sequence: CATSENLAGWDADTQYF. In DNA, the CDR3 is TGTGCCACCAGCGAAAATCTAGCGGGATGGGACGCAGATACGCAGTATTTT. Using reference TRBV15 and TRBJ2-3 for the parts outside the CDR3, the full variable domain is DAMVIQNPRYQVTQFGKPVTLSCSQTLNHNVMYWYQQKSSQAPKLLFHYYDKDFNNEADTPDNFQSRRPNTSFCFLDIRSPGLGDTAMYLCATSENLAGWDADTQYFGPGTRLTVL.

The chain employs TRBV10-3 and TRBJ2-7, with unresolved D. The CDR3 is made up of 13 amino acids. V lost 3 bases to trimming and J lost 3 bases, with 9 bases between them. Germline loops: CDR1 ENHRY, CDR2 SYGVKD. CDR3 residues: CAISDRTRYEQYF. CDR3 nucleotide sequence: TGTGCCATCAGTGACCGGACCCGCTACGAGCAGTACTTC.